This T cell receptor (beta chain) derives from a study of regulatory T cells in long-lasting Graves disease. The time point here: newly diagnosed GD, antithyroid drugs for less than 3 months. Making the TCR library involved RNA that had been extracted from PBMCs. Study-level results: More public clonotypes were shared by persistent patients (2,741) than by new patients (roughly 870).

This CDR3 has 14 residues. Germline CDR1 reads SNHLY; CDR2 reads FYNNEI. The germline V and J ends were trimmed by 6 bases and 9 bases, with 18 bases remaining between them. Points on this clonotype: Its antigen is still unknown.

Assembly of TCR beta libraries relied on iRepertoire HTBI primers together with Arm-PCR of CDR3 regions. Each CDR3 protein is one row after TCRdb ran MiXCR on the multiplex PCR reads. Of some 330,000 distinct CDR3 sequences in the sample, about 11% were seen once. These data also formed part of another study, on T cells in Graves' hyperthyroidism and ophthalmopathy. From that report: No progression to ophthalmopathy during 18 months of follow-up defined stable disease. HTBI primers were the set used in a first-round RT-PCR of the TCR CDR3. Most thyroid clonotypes that were expanded above 0.001 also turned up in blood.

This receptor was obtained from a woman aged 18-29 years with Graves disease. The chain employs TRBV2 and TRBJ1-5, with D hard to call. Sequenced material: peripheral blood mononuclear cells (PBMCs), taken at new diagnosis, from a patient treated with antithyroid drugs. DNA for the CDR3: TGTGCCAGCAGCCCTCTCACGACCGGTCCGCCCCAGCATTTT. Encoded protein: CASSPLTTGPPQHF.